These 2 T cell receptor beta chains came from one sample sequenced in a study of blood T cell repertoires in COVID-19. Repertoires were generated with immunoSEQ multiplex PCR, while TCRdb's copy carries only in-frame clones and drops some. The data show around 240,000 clones, just under 90% seen once. Specimen: PBMCs or T cells enriched from blood (not recorded which). Receptors originate from a man between 45 and 60 years old who had been exposed to COVID-19.

CDR3 region: CASSRPGLAGAEQYF. DNA of the CDR3: TGTGCCAGCTCCCGCCCGGGACTAGCGGGGGCCGAGCAGTACTTC. The chain uses TRBV18 and TRBJ2-7; 14 bases are a match to TRBD2. Germline-derived CDR1 and CDR2 are KGHSH and LQKENI. This CDR3 is 15 amino acids long. V was pared by 6 bases and J by 6 bases, with 7 bases of the junction left unmatched.

This clone was seen only once. This chain joins TRBV5-5 and TRBJ1-3; D is ambiguous. V was pared by 0 bases and J by 0 bases, with 13 bases between. Germline V gives CDR1 SGHKS, CDR2 YYEKEE (reference sequence). This CDR3 spans 17 amino acids. In DNA form, the CDR3 reads TGTGCCAGCAGCTTGGCGGGTAGGCCTAGCTCTGGAAACACCATATATTTT. This gives the protein CASSLAGRPSSGNTIYF.